These T cell receptor beta chains were read from a single sample in a study of PD-1 blockade in classical Hodgkin lymphoma. Sequencing used immunoSEQ multiplex PCR; TCRdb keeps in-frame clones, though not all of them. Altogether roughly 100,000 clones are present, 89% being singletons, with the ten largest covering 15% to 20%. The sequenced sample was peripheral blood mononuclear cells (PBMCs), obtained before the fourth cycle of nivolumab. These receptors were collected from a human donor with classical Hodgkin lymphoma. Each CDR3 is given with its conserved first and last residue. A D gene is named only where the DNA matches it firmly. Clone size is shown for a subset of rows, as once, few, many or a class of expanded clone.

d_gene: .
j_gene: TRBJ2-7
abundance: .
v_gene: TRBV10-3
CDR3aa: CAISDPGRPSYEQYF
CDR3nt: TGTGCCATCAGTGACCCAGGCAGGCCTTCCTACGAGCAGTACTTC

d_gene: TRBD2
j_gene: TRBJ2-7
abundance: .
v_gene: TRBV6-1
CDR3aa: CATSSGRNYEQYF
CDR3nt: TGTGCCACCTCTAGCGGGAGAAACTACGAGCAGTACTTC

d_gene: .
j_gene: TRBJ1-1
abundance: .
v_gene: TRBV5-5
CDR3aa: CASSLGLNTEAFF
CDR3nt: TGTGCCAGCAGCTTGGGCCTGAACACTGAAGCTTTCTTT

d_gene: .
j_gene: TRBJ1-3
abundance: .
v_gene: TRBV30
CDR3aa: CAWSPGARGNTIYF
CDR3nt: TGTGCCTGGAGCCCGGGGGCGCGGGGGAACACCATATATTTT

d_gene: TRBD2
j_gene: TRBJ2-7
abundance: .
v_gene: TRBV7-2
CDR3aa: CASSLATTSGSDLEQDSYEQYF
CDR3nt: TGTGCCAGCAGCTTAGCCACGACTAGCGGGAGTGACTTAGAGCAAGACTCCTACGAGCAGTACTTC

d_gene: .
j_gene: TRBJ1-1
abundance: .
v_gene: TRBV5-6
CDR3aa: CASSRGSLKYWGTEAFF
CDR3nt: TGTGCCAGCAGCAGGGGATCACTGAAATATTGGGGCACTGAAGCTTTCTTT

d_gene: .
j_gene: TRBJ2-7
abundance: .
v_gene: TRBV28
CDR3aa: CASSLGPGFEYEQYF
CDR3nt: TGTGCCAGCAGTTTAGGGCCTGGGTTCGAGTACGAGCAGTACTTC

d_gene: .
j_gene: TRBJ1-5
abundance: .
v_gene: TRBV19
CDR3aa: CASSMVRPNLWGNQPQHF
CDR3nt: TGTGCCAGTAGTATGGTGAGACCGAACCTTTGGGGCAATCAGCCCCAGCATTTT

d_gene: TRBD2
j_gene: TRBJ2-7
abundance: .
v_gene: TRBV4-1
CDR3aa: CASSQELAGAREQYF
CDR3nt: TGCGCCAGCAGCCAAGAACTAGCGGGAGCAAGGGAGCAGTACTTC

d_gene: .
j_gene: TRBJ2-7
abundance: .
v_gene: TRBV7-9
CDR3aa: CASSEGTNEQYF
CDR3nt: TGTGCCAGCAGCGAGGGTACTAACGAGCAGTACTTC

d_gene: .
j_gene: TRBJ1-4
abundance: .
v_gene: TRBV30
CDR3aa: CAWSEGQRNEKLFF
CDR3nt: TGTGCCTGGAGTGAAGGACAACGTAATGAAAAACTGTTTTTT

d_gene: .
j_gene: TRBJ2-5
abundance: .
v_gene: TRBV27
CDR3aa: CASSDGTLETQYF
CDR3nt: TGTGCCAGCAGTGACGGGACTTTGGAGACCCAGTACTTC

d_gene: .
j_gene: TRBJ2-1
abundance: .
v_gene: TRBV19
CDR3aa: CASSIAGGRYNEQFF
CDR3nt: TGTGCCAGTAGTATAGCCGGAGGTAGATACAATGAGCAGTTCTTC

d_gene: TRBD1
j_gene: TRBJ2-7
abundance: .
v_gene: TRBV7-2
CDR3aa: CASSPETGNYEQYF
CDR3nt: TGTGCCAGCAGCCCTGAGACAGGGAACTACGAGCAGTACTTC

d_gene: .
j_gene: TRBJ2-7
abundance: once
v_gene: TRBV27
CDR3aa: CASSPVLVSYEQYF
CDR3nt: TGTGCCAGCAGCCCCGTCTTGGTCTCCTACGAGCAGTACTTC

d_gene: .
j_gene: TRBJ1-5
abundance: few
v_gene: TRBV4-3
CDR3aa: CASSQHSYSNQPQHF
CDR3nt: TGCGCCAGCAGCCAACACAGCTATAGCAATCAGCCCCAGCATTTT

d_gene: .
j_gene: TRBJ2-7
abundance: few
v_gene: TRBV6-1
CDR3aa: CASSEGYSSYEQYF
CDR3nt: TGTGCCAGCAGTGAAGGTTACAGCTCCTACGAGCAGTACTTC

d_gene: .
j_gene: TRBJ1-2
abundance: .
v_gene: TRBV4-2
CDR3aa: CASSQERTAQNYGYTF
CDR3nt: TGTGCCAGCAGCCAAGAACGGACAGCCCAGAACTATGGCTACACCTTC

d_gene: .
j_gene: TRBJ1-1
abundance: .
v_gene: TRBV4-2
CDR3aa: CASSQDRVNTEAFF
CDR3nt: TGTGCCAGCAGCCAAGATCGGGTGAACACTGAAGCTTTCTTT

d_gene: TRBD1
j_gene: TRBJ2-3
abundance: .
v_gene: TRBV11-2
CDR3aa: CASSPNRGTADTQYF
CDR3nt: TGTGCCAGCAGCCCGAACAGGGGGACGGCAGATACGCAGTATTTT

d_gene: TRBD1
j_gene: TRBJ2-7
abundance: .
v_gene: TRBV18
CDR3aa: CASSIRGRITYEQYF
CDR3nt: TGTGCCAGCTCAATCAGGGGGCGTATTACCTACGAGCAGTACTTC

d_gene: TRBD2
j_gene: TRBJ2-7
abundance: once
v_gene: TRBV27
CDR3aa: CASSLAGLAGAKYEQYF
CDR3nt: TGTGCCAGCAGTTTGGCGGGACTAGCGGGAGCAAAATACGAGCAGTACTTC

d_gene: TRBD1
j_gene: TRBJ2-3
abundance: .
v_gene: TRBV19
CDR3aa: CASSIQGQATTRTDTQYF
CDR3nt: TGTGCCAGTAGTATACAGGGACAGGCCACGACGCGCACAGATACGCAGTATTTT

d_gene: .
j_gene: TRBJ2-7
abundance: .
v_gene: TRBV7-8
CDR3aa: CASSFSNEQYF
CDR3nt: TGTGCCAGCAGCTTCAGCAACGAGCAGTACTTC

d_gene: .
j_gene: TRBJ2-3
abundance: .
v_gene: TRBV29-1
CDR3aa: CSADISIPDTQYF
CDR3nt: TGCAGCGCCGATATATCAATCCCAGATACGCAGTATTTT

d_gene: .
j_gene: TRBJ1-4
abundance: .
v_gene: TRBV29-1
CDR3aa: CSVFLQGEKLFF
CDR3nt: TGCAGCGTTTTTCTTCAGGGGGAAAAACTGTTTTTT

d_gene: TRBD2
j_gene: TRBJ2-7
abundance: .
v_gene: TRBV7-9
CDR3aa: CASSLAGGLNEQYF
CDR3nt: TGTGCCAGCAGCTTAGCGGGAGGGCTAAACGAGCAGTACTTC

d_gene: .
j_gene: TRBJ2-7
abundance: .
v_gene: TRBV18
CDR3aa: CASSRPEGSYEQYF
CDR3nt: TGTGCCAGCTCACGCCCCGAGGGGTCCTACGAGCAGTACTTC

d_gene: .
j_gene: TRBJ2-1
abundance: .
v_gene: TRBV7-9
CDR3aa: CAGGLGFF
CDR3nt: TGTGCCGGGGGTTTAGGGTTCTTC

d_gene: TRBD2
j_gene: TRBJ2-7
abundance: .
v_gene: TRBV5-1
CDR3aa: CASSTTSGSLSEQYF
CDR3nt: TGCGCCAGCAGCACCACTAGCGGGAGCCTCTCCGAGCAGTACTTC

d_gene: .
j_gene: TRBJ1-1
abundance: .
v_gene: TRBV29-1
CDR3aa: CSVELRLTNTEAFF
CDR3nt: TGCAGCGTTGAATTAAGGCTAACAAACACTGAAGCTTTCTTT

d_gene: .
j_gene: TRBJ1-2
abundance: .
v_gene: TRBV6-5
CDR3aa: CASRPALLQSGGYTF
CDR3nt: TGTGCCAGCAGGCCCGCCTTATTACAGTCGGGGGGCTACACCTTC

d_gene: .
j_gene: TRBJ2-7
abundance: .
v_gene: TRBV19
CDR3aa: CASSIDSFSYEQYF
CDR3nt: TGTGCCAGTAGTATAGATTCCTTCTCCTACGAGCAGTACTTC

d_gene: .
j_gene: TRBJ1-4
abundance: .
v_gene: TRBV5-1
CDR3aa: CASSLGIANEKLFF
CDR3nt: TGCGCCAGCAGCCTCGGGATCGCCAATGAAAAACTGTTTTTT

d_gene: TRBD2
j_gene: TRBJ2-7
abundance: .
v_gene: TRBV15
CDR3aa: CATSTSTGLAGADEQYF
CDR3nt: TGTGCCACCAGCACCTCGACGGGACTAGCGGGAGCCGACGAGCAGTACTTC

d_gene: .
j_gene: TRBJ1-1
abundance: .
v_gene: TRBV11-2
CDR3aa: CASSVPLTVREEAFF
CDR3nt: TGTGCCAGCAGCGTCCCCTTGACAGTAAGGGAGGAAGCTTTCTTT

d_gene: TRBD2
j_gene: TRBJ2-5
abundance: .
v_gene: TRBV28
CDR3aa: CASSGGTSRETQYF
CDR3nt: TGTGCCAGCAGTGGGGGGACTAGCCGGGAGACCCAGTACTTC

d_gene: TRBD1
j_gene: TRBJ1-2
abundance: .
v_gene: TRBV10-2
CDR3aa: CASSDAVQGAIGYTF
CDR3nt: TGCGCCAGCAGTGACGCTGTGCAGGGGGCTATTGGCTACACCTTC

d_gene: .
j_gene: TRBJ1-1
abundance: .
v_gene: TRBV2
CDR3aa: CASRVGNTEAFF
CDR3nt: TGTGCCAGCCGGGTAGGGAACACTGAAGCTTTCTTT

d_gene: .
j_gene: TRBJ2-3
abundance: once
v_gene: TRBV5-1
CDR3aa: CASSLQASVQYTQYF
CDR3nt: TGCGCCAGCAGCTTGCAGGCTAGCGTCCAGTATACGCAGTATTTT

d_gene: .
j_gene: TRBJ2-3
abundance: once
v_gene: TRBV5-1
CDR3aa: CASRRSGESTDTQYF
CDR3nt: TGCGCCAGCAGGAGGTCGGGAGAGAGTACAGATACGCAGTATTTT

d_gene: .
j_gene: TRBJ1-2
abundance: .
v_gene: TRBV19
CDR3aa: CASTRGLLEGGYTF
CDR3nt: TGTGCCAGTACCCGGGGACTCCTCGAGGGTGGCTACACCTTC

d_gene: TRBD2
j_gene: TRBJ2-2
abundance: .
v_gene: TRBV5-1
CDR3aa: CASSLGLAGGPNTGELFF
CDR3nt: TGCGCCAGCAGCTTGGGACTAGCGGGAGGGCCCAACACCGGGGAGCTGTTTTTT

d_gene: TRBD2
j_gene: TRBJ2-1
abundance: .
v_gene: TRBV28
CDR3aa: CASSFDLGGLAGVPNEQFF
CDR3nt: TGTGCCAGCAGTTTCGATCTGGGAGGGCTAGCGGGAGTTCCCAATGAGCAGTTCTTC

d_gene: .
j_gene: TRBJ2-7
abundance: .
v_gene: TRBV7-2
CDR3aa: CASSLIFRGAYEQYF
CDR3nt: TGTGCCAGCAGCTTAATTTTCAGGGGGGCCTACGAGCAGTACTTC

d_gene: .
j_gene: TRBJ2-2
abundance: .
v_gene: TRBV6-1
CDR3aa: CASRLTSLTGELFF
CDR3nt: TGTGCCAGCAGATTGACTAGTCTGACCGGGGAGCTGTTTTTT

d_gene: .
j_gene: TRBJ2-7
abundance: .
v_gene: TRBV5-4
CDR3aa: CASSLESTSYEQYF
CDR3nt: TGTGCCAGCAGCTTGGAGTCGACTTCCTACGAGCAGTACTTC

d_gene: TRBD2
j_gene: TRBJ2-7
abundance: .
v_gene: TRBV6-5
CDR3aa: CASSPLAATEYEQYF
CDR3nt: TGTGCCAGCAGTCCCCTAGCGGCAACTGAATACGAGCAGTACTTC

d_gene: .
j_gene: TRBJ2-3
abundance: .
v_gene: TRBV7-2
CDR3aa: CASSFHSPSTDTQYF
CDR3nt: TGTGCCAGCAGCTTCCACTCCCCTAGCACAGATACGCAGTATTTT

d_gene: .
j_gene: TRBJ2-3
abundance: .
v_gene: TRBV7-2
CDR3aa: CASSQRRWRTDTQYF
CDR3nt: TGTGCCAGCAGCCAACGAAGGTGGCGCACAGATACGCAGTATTTT

d_gene: .
j_gene: TRBJ1-3
abundance: .
v_gene: TRBV10-3
CDR3aa: CATSASSGNTIYF
CDR3nt: TGTGCCACCTCAGCCAGCTCTGGAAACACCATATATTTT

d_gene: .
j_gene: TRBJ1-1
abundance: .
v_gene: TRBV21-1
CDR3aa: CASSNPQGKGTEAFF
CDR3nt: TGTGCCAGCAGCAATCCCCAGGGGAAGGGTACTGAAGCTTTCTTT

d_gene: .
j_gene: TRBJ2-7
abundance: .
v_gene: TRBV6-5
CDR3aa: CASSYYTASRAYEQYF
CDR3nt: TGTGCCAGCAGTTACTATACAGCTTCTCGGGCCTACGAGCAGTACTTC

d_gene: .
j_gene: TRBJ1-2
abundance: .
v_gene: TRBV4-1
CDR3aa: CASSQVAVRLAF
CDR3nt: TGCGCCAGCAGCCAAGTGGCGGTACGACTTGCCTTC

d_gene: TRBD2
j_gene: TRBJ2-7
abundance: .
v_gene: TRBV5-1
CDR3aa: CASSLVSGPSYEQYF
CDR3nt: TGCGCCAGCAGCTTGGTTAGCGGGCCCTCGTACGAGCAGTACTTC

d_gene: TRBD2
j_gene: TRBJ2-2
abundance: .
v_gene: TRBV4-3
CDR3aa: CASSQSGAIANTGELFF
CDR3nt: TGCGCCAGCAGCCAAAGCGGGGCCATCGCGAACACCGGGGAGCTGTTTTTT

d_gene: .
j_gene: TRBJ2-1
abundance: .
v_gene: TRBV6-1
CDR3aa: CASRSWSRNEQFF
CDR3nt: TGTGCCAGCAGATCTTGGAGTCGGAATGAGCAGTTCTTC

d_gene: .
j_gene: TRBJ1-3
abundance: .
v_gene: TRBV11-2
CDR3aa: CASSPTAASSGNTIYF
CDR3nt: TGTGCCAGCAGTCCGACGGCAGCTAGCTCTGGAAACACCATATATTTT